This record looks at one T cell receptor (beta chain) sequence and its context. The data originate from a study of blood T cell repertoires in COVID-19. Study-wide context: The study drew acute and convalescent COVID-19 samples from the United States, Italy and Spain. Nucleic acid was either cDNA or gDNA, and it came from T cells, B-cell-depleted T cells, or PBMCs.

V gave up 3 bases and J gave up 5 bases; unmatched junction bases: 9. The CDR3 runs to 16 residues. Germline V CDR1 and CDR2: KGHDR, SFDVKD. As handled by the study authors: How many nucleated cells were present was estimated from reference gene primer amplification. This table comes from immunoSEQ multiplex PCR, and its TCRdb copy is limited to in-frame clones, with some not included. The V and J calls and clone size come from that table; D and trimming were worked out from the DNA. The sample shows around 140,000 clones, roughly 80% of them seen only once. This sequence originates from a man aged 55 to 70 with acute or convalescent COVID-19. The rearrangement uses TRBV24-1 and TRBJ2-5, with 9 bases aligning to TRBD1. Sequences were obtained from peripheral blood. The CDR3 is CATSDLLDRGGETQYF. The CDR3 DNA reads TGTGCCACCAGTGATCTATTGGACAGGGGAGGCGAGACCCAGTACTTC.